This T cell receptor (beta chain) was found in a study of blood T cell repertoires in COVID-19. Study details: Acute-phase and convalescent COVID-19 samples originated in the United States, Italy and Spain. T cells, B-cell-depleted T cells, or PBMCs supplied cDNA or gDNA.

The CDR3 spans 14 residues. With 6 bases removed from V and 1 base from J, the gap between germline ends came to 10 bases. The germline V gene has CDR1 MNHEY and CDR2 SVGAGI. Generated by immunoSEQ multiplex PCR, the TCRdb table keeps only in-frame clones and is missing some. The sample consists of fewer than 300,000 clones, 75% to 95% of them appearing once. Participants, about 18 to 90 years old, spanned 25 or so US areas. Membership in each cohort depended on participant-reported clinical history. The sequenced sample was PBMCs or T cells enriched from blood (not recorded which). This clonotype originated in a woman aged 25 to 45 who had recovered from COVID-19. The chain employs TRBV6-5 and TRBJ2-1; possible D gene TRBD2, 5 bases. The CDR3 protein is CASSTSASYNEQFF. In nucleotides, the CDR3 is TGTGCCAGCAGCACTAGTGCTTCCTACAATGAGCAGTTCTTC.